This TCR beta chain derives from a study of response to subunit inactivated influenza vaccine. General study results and limits: Authors proposed each seasonal influenza vaccination draws in few new T cells.

As to this clonotype: What it binds is not known.

Using its own MiXCR run on the RT-PCR reads, TCRdb lists one record per CDR3 protein. The sample contains 700,000 to 800,000 distinct CDR3 sequences, roughly 20% of which appear only once. V lost 1 base and J lost 8, with 12 bases in between. Germline V lookup: CDR1 SGHDN, CDR2 FVKESK. CDR3 size: 14 residues. The clonotype was recovered from a man aged 45 to 65 who received an inactivated influenza vaccine. The sample here was PBMCs from blood, taken 5 to 6 days after vaccination. The chain recombines TRBV14 with TRBJ2-1, with D unresolved. Here the CDR3 DNA reads TGTGCCAGCAGCCAAGCTATCAACACCCATGAGCAGTTCTTC. Its translation: CASSQAINTHEQFF.